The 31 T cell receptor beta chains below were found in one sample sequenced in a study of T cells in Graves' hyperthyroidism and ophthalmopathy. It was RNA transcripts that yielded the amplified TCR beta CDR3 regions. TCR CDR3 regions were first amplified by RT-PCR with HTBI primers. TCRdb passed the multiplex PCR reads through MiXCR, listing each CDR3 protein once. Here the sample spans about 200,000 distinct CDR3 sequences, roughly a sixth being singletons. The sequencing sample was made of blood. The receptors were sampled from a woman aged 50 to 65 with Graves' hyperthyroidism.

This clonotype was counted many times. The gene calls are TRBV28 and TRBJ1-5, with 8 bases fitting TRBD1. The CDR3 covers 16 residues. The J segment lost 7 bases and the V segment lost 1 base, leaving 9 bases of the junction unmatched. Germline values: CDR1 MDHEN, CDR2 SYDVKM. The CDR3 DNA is TGTGCCAGCAGTTTATTTGGACAGGGAAAGGGACAGCCCCAGCATTTT. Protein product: CASSLFGQGKGQPQHF. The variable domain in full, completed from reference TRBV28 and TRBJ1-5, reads DVKVTQSSRYLVKRTGEKVFLECVQDMDHENMFWYRQDPGLGLRLIYFSYDVKMKEKGDIPEGYSVSREKKERFSLILESASTNQTSMYLCASSLFGQGKGQPQHFGDGTRLSIL.

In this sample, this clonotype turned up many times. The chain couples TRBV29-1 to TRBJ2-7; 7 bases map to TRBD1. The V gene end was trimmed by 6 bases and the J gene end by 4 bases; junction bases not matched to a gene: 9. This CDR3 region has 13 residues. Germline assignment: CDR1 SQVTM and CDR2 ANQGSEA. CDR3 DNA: TGCAGCGTCAAGACAGGGAACCGGTACGAGCAGTACTTC. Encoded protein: CSVKTGNRYEQYF.

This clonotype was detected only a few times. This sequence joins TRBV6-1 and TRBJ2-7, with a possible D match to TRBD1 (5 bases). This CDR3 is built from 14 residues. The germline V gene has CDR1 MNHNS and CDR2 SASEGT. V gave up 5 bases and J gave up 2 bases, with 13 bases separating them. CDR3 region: CASSTPRAPYEQYF. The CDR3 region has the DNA TGTGCCAGCAGTACCCCCAGGGCCCCCTACGAGCAGTACTTC.

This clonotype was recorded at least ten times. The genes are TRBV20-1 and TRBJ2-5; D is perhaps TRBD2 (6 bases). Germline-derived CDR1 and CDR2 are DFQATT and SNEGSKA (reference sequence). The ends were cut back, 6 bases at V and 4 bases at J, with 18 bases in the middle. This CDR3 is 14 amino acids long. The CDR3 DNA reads TGCAGTGCAAGGCGAGGCGGGGTCCGAGAGACCCAGTACTTC. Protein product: CSARRGGVRETQYF.

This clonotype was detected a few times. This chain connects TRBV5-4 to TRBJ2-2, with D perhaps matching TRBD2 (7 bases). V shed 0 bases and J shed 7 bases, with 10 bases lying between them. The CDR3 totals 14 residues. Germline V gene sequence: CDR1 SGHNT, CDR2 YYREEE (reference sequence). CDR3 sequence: CASSLAGGGGELFF. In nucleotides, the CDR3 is TGTGCCAGCAGCTTGGCGGGGGGCGGCGGGGAGCTGTTTTTT. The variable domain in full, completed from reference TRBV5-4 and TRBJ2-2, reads ETGVTQSPTHLIKTRGQQVTLRCSSQSGHNTVSWYQQALGQGPQFIFQYYREEENGRGNFPPRFSGLQFPNYSSELNVNALELDDSALYLCASSLAGGGGELFFGEGSRLTVL.

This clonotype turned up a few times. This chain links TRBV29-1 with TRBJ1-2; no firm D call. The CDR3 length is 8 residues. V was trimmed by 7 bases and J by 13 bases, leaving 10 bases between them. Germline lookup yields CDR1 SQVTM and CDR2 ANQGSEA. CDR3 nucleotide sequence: TGCAGCGATGGCCACCCCACCTTC. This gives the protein CSDGHPTF.

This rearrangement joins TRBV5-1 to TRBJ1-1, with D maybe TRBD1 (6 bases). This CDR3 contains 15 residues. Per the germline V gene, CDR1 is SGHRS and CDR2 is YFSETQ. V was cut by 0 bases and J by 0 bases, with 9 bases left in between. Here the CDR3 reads CASSLDGGMNTEAFF. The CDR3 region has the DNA TGCGCCAGCAGCTTGGACGGGGGCATGAACACTGAAGCTTTCTTT.

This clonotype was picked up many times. The CDR3 loop reads CASSSKGAIHEQFF. In nucleotides, the CDR3 is TGTGCCAGCAGCTCCAAGGGGGCAATCCATGAGCAGTTCTTC. This chain connects TRBV11-3 to TRBJ2-1; 7 positions agree with TRBD1. Losses at the gene ends were 4 bases for V and 8 bases for J; bases not matched to a gene: 8. Germline V lookup: CDR1 SGHNT, CDR2 YENEEA. This CDR3 contains 14 residues.

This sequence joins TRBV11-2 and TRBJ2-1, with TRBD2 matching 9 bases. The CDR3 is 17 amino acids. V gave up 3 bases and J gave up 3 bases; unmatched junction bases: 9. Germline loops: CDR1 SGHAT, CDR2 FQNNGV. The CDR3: CASSLDKTSGHYNEQFF. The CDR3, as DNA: TGTGCCAGCAGCTTGGATAAGACTAGCGGACACTACAATGAGCAGTTCTTC.

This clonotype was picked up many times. The CDR3 DNA reads as TGTGCCAGCAGTTCACCGTTAGGGGGCTACACCTTC. Translating gives CASSSPLGGYTF. V usage is TRBV28 and J usage is TRBJ1-2; D is unresolved. Trimming shortened V by 4 bases and J by 8 bases, and 11 bases separated the two germline ends. Looked up from germline, CDR1 is MDHEN and CDR2 is SYDVKM. This CDR3 has 12 residues.

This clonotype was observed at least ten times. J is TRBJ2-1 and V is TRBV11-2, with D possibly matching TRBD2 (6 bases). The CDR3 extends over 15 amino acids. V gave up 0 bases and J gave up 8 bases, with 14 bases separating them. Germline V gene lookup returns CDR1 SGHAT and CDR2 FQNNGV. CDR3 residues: CASSLDYGWGDEQFF. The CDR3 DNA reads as TGTGCCAGCAGCTTAGATTACGGGTGGGGGGATGAGCAGTTCTTC.

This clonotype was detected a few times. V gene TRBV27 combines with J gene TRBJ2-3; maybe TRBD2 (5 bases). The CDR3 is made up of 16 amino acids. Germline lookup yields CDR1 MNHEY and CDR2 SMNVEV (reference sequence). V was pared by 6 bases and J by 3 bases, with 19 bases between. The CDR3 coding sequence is TGTGCCAGCAGCCCACCTTCTAGCCCCCCAACAGATACGCAGTATTTT. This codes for CASSPPSSPPTDTQYF.

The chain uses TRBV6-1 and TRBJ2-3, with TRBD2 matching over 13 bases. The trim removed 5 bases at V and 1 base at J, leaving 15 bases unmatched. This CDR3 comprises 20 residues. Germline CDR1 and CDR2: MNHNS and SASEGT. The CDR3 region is CASSKRTSGSSSRGTDTQYF. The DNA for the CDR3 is TGTGCCAGCAGTAAACGGACTAGCGGGAGCTCCTCCCGGGGCACAGATACGCAGTATTTT.

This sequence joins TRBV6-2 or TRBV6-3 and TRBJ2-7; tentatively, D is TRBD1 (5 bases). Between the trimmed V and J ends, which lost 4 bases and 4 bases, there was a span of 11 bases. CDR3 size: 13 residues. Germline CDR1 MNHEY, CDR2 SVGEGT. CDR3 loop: CASSWAGPYEQYF. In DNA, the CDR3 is TGTGCCAGCAGTTGGGCAGGGCCTTACGAGCAGTACTTC.

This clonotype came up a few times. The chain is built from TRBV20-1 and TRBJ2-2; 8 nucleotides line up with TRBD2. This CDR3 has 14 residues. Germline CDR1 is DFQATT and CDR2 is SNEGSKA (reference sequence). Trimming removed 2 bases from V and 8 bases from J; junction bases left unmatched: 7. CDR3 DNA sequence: TGCAGTGCTAGAACTAGCGGCCGGGGGGGGGAGCTGTTTTTT. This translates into CSARTSGRGGELFF.

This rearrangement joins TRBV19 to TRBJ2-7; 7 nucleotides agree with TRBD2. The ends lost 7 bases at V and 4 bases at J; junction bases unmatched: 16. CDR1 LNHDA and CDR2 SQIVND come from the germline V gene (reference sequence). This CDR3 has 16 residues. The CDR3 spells CASTREFGGRSYEQYF. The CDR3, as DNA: TGTGCCAGTACAAGGGAATTCGGCGGGAGAAGTTACGAGCAGTACTTC.

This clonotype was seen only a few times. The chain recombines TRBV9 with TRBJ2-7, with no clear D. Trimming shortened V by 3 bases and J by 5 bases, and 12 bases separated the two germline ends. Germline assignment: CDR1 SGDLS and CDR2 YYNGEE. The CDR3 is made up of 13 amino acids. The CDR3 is CASSDDDSDEQYF. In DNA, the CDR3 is TGTGCCAGCAGCGACGACGACTCGGACGAGCAGTACTTC.

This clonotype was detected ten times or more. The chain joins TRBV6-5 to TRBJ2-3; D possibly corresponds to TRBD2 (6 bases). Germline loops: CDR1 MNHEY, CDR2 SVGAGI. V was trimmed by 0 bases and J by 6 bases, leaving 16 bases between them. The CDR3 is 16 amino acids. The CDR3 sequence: CASSYSPGVGSDTQYF. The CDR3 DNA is TGTGCCAGCAGTTACTCCCCGGGGGTCGGGAGTGATACGCAGTATTTT.

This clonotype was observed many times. For the CDR3, the DNA is TGTGCCAGCACCGGAGGGCGGGACAGGGGGCGAGCCAAAAACATTCAGTACTTC. Its protein is CASTGGRDRGRAKNIQYF. The rearrangement links TRBV2 to TRBJ2-4; TRBD1 matches 12 bases. The CDR3 contains 18 residues. Trimming took 7 bases from V and 0 from J; bases not matched to a gene: 10. The germline V gene has CDR1 SNHLY and CDR2 FYNNEI.

In nucleotides, the CDR3 is TGCGCCAGCAGCTTCGGGTCGGGAGGGAACACCGGGGAGCTGTTTTTT. Translated, it gives CASSFGSGGNTGELFF. The V and J genes are TRBV5-1 and TRBJ2-2, with TRBD2 matching 7 bases. Germline values: CDR1 SGHRS, CDR2 YFSETQ. This CDR3 has 16 amino acids. J gave up 1 base and V 2 bases, and 5 bases lay outside the gene matches.

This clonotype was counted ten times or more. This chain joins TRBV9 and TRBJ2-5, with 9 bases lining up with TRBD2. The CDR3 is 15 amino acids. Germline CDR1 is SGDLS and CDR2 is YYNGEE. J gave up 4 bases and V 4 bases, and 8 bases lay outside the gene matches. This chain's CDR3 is CASSTPAGGGETQYF. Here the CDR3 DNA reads TGTGCCAGCAGCACCCCAGCGGGGGGCGGAGAGACCCAGTACTTC.

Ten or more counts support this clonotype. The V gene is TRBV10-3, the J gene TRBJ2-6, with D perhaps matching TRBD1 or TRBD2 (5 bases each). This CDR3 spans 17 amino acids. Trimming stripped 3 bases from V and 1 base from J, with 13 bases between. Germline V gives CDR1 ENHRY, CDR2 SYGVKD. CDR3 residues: CAISEGVGGSGANVLTF. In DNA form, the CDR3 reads TGTGCCATCAGTGAAGGGGTTGGAGGTTCTGGGGCCAACGTCCTGACTTTC.

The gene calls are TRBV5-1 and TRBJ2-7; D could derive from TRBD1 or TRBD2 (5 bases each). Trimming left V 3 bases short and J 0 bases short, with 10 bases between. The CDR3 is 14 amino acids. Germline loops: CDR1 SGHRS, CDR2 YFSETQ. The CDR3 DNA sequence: TGCGCCAGCAGCTCCGGGACCCCCTCCTACGAGCAGTACTTC. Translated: CASSSGTPSYEQYF.

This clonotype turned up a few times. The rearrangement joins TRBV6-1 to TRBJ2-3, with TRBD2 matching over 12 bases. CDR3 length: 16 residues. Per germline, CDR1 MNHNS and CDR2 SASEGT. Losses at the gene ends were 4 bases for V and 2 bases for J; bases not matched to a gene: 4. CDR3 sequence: CASSGGTSGLTDTQYF. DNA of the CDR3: TGTGCCAGCAGTGGGGGGACTAGCGGGCTCACAGATACGCAGTATTTT.

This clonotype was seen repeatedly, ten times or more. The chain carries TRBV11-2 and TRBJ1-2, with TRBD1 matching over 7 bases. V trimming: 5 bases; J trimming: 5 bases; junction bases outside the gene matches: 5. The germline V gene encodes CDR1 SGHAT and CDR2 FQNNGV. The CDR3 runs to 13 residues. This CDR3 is CASSPAGGYGYTF. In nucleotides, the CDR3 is TGTGCCAGCAGCCCAGCAGGGGGGTATGGCTACACCTTC.

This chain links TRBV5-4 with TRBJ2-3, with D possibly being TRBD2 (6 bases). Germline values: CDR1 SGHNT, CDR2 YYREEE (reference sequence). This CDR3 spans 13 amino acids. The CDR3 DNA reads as TGTGAGGGGAGGTTGGAGGCAGGGGATACGCAGTATTTT. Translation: CEGRLEAGDTQYF.

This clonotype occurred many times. The chain's CDR3 is CASSIDGGLGQPQHF. In DNA form, the CDR3 reads TGCGCCAGCTCCATCGACGGGGGGCTTGGTCAGCCCCAGCATTTT. The chain has TRBV5-1 and TRBJ1-5; possible D gene TRBD1, 6 bases. Between the trimmed V and J ends, which lost 7 bases and 6 bases, there was a span of 20 bases. Germline assignment: CDR1 SGHRS and CDR2 YFSETQ. The CDR3 loop spans 15 amino acids.

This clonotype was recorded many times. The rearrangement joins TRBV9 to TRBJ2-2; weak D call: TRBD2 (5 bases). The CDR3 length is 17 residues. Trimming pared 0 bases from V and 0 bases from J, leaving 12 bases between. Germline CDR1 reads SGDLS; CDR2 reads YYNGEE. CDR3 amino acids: CASSVGEGAANTGELFF. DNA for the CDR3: TGTGCCAGCAGCGTAGGTGAGGGTGCGGCGAACACCGGGGAGCTGTTTTTT. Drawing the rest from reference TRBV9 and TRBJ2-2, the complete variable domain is DSGVTQTPKHLITATGQRVTLRCSPRSGDLSVYWYQQSLDQGLQFLIQYYNGEERAKGNILERFSAQQFPDLHSELNLSSLELGDSALYFCASSVGEGAANTGELFFGEGSRLTVL.

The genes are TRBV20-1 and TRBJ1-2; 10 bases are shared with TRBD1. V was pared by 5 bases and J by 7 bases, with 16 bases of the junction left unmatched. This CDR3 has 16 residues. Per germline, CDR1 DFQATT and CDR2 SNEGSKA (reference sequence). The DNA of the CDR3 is TGCAGTGCTCCCAAGTTAGACAGGGGGCTTACTGGTGGCTACACCTTC. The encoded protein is CSAPKLDRGLTGGYTF.

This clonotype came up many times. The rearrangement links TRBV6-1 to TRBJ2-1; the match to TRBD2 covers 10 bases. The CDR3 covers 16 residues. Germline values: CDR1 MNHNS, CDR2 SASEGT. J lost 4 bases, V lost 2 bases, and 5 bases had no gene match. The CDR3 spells CASSEKRTSGYNEQFF. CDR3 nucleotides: TGTGCCAGCAGTGAAAAGAGGACTAGCGGATACAATGAGCAGTTCTTC.

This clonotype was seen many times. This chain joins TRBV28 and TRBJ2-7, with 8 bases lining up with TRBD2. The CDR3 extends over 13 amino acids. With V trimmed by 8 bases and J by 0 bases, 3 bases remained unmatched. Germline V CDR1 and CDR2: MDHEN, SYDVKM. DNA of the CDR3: TGTGCCAGCTATAGCGGGGACTCCTACGAGCAGTACTTC. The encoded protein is CASYSGDSYEQYF.